The 20 T cell receptor beta chains below come from one sample, sequenced in a study of CD8+ T cells in alopecia areata. The authors extracted RNA and reverse transcribed it into cDNA as the sequencing template. Clones were read by immunoSEQ multiplex PCR, and TCRdb kept only the in-frame ones, dropping some. The table includes 150,000 or so clones, about 54% detected once. What was sequenced was CD4+ T cells sorted from blood. These receptors all stem from a human donor in good health.

This chain uses TRBV29-1 with TRBJ1-5, with TRBD1 matching over 10 bases. Germline CDR1 reads SQVTM; CDR2 reads ANQGSEA. This CDR3 has 14 amino acids. The J segment lost 3 bases and the V segment lost 4 bases, leaving 3 bases of the junction unmatched. CDR3 in amino acids: CSVGDRGSNQPQHF. CDR3 DNA: TGCAGCGTTGGGGACAGGGGATCCAATCAGCCCCAGCATTTT.

In its sample, this clone was seen a few times. The chain employs TRBV29-1 and TRBJ2-7; 11 bases align to TRBD1. The CDR3 is made up of 13 amino acids. V shed 7 bases and J 4 bases; nucleotides not matched to a gene: 6. Looked up from germline, CDR1 is SQVTM and CDR2 is ANQGSEA. The CDR3 nucleotides are TGCAGCGCCTCCGGGACAGGGGGTTACGAGCAGTACTTC. It codes for CSASGTGGYEQYF.

The chain has TRBV5-1 and TRBJ1-2, with a possible D match to TRBD1 (5 bases). V was shortened by 7 bases and J by 6 bases, with 16 bases between the two germline ends. The CDR3 sequence is 13 residues long. Germline values: CDR1 SGHRS, CDR2 YFSETQ. The DNA for the CDR3 is TGCGCCAGCGGAACCAACAGGCGGGATGGCTACACCTTC. It codes for CASGTNRRDGYTF.

The chain has TRBV2 and TRBJ2-3; tentative D call: TRBD1 (5 bases). CDR1 and CDR2 from the germline V gene are SNHLY and FYNNEI. Trimming left V 9 bases short and J 6 bases short, with 19 bases between. The length of the CDR3 is 14 residues. CDR3 in DNA: TGTGCCAGAGCCCAGGGCCGGAAAACGGATACGCAGTATTTT. This encodes CARAQGRKTDTQYF.

CDR3 sequence: CASRRTNYNEQFF. The CDR3 region has the DNA TGTGCCAGCCGAAGGACTAACTACAATGAGCAGTTCTTC. The chain has TRBV13 and TRBJ2-1; TRBD2 might be the D (6 bases). There are 13 residues in the CDR3. Looked up from germline, CDR1 is PRHDT and CDR2 is FYEKMQ (reference sequence). Trimming left V 8 bases short and J 3 bases short, with 11 bases between.

The chain recombines TRBV10-3 with TRBJ2-3, with TRBD2 matching 8 bases. This CDR3 has 16 residues. V lost 3 bases and J lost 1; bases outside the gene matches: 6. CDR1 and CDR2 (germline): ENHRY, SYGVKD. The CDR3 DNA is TGTGCCATCAGTGATACCGGGACTAGAGGCACAGATACGCAGTATTTT. It codes for CAISDTGTRGTDTQYF.

The chain links TRBV7-2 to TRBJ1-1; D perhaps matches TRBD1 (5 bases). The germline V gene encodes CDR1 SGHTA and CDR2 FQGNSA. This CDR3 has 13 residues. The V and J ends lost 3 bases and 7 bases respectively, with 12 bases between them. This CDR3 reads CASSFSKRGEAFF. CDR3 nucleotide sequence: TGTGCCAGCAGCTTTAGTAAGAGGGGTGAAGCTTTCTTT.

This clone has more than one count but fewer than ten. The genes are TRBV7-6 and TRBJ2-5; 11 positions agree with TRBD2. This CDR3 has 16 amino acids. CDR1 SGHVS and CDR2 FNYEAQ come from the germline V gene. V shed 5 bases and J 1 base; nucleotides not matched to a gene: 6. The CDR3 sequence is CASSERLAGTQETQYF. The CDR3 DNA follows: TGTGCCAGCAGCGAACGACTAGCGGGAACCCAAGAGACCCAGTACTTC.

This clone was observed a few times. The V call is TRBV6-5, the J call TRBJ2-7, with 9 bases that match TRBD1. The CDR3 is made up of 14 amino acids. Germline lookup yields CDR1 MNHEY and CDR2 SVGAGI. With 5 bases clipped from V and 3 bases from J, the junction kept 5 bases outside the gene matches. As DNA, the CDR3 is TGTGCCAGCAGTGGACGACAGGGGGTCTACGAGCAGTACTTC. It encodes CASSGRQGVYEQYF.

The chain joins TRBV6-1 to TRBJ1-1; D remains unclear. The length of the CDR3 is 12 residues. With 6 bases removed from V and 0 bases from J, the gap between germline ends came to 5 bases. Germline loops: CDR1 MNHNS, CDR2 SASEGT. CDR3 coding DNA: TGTGCCAGCAGAGAGATGAACACTGAAGCTTTCTTT. This translates into CASREMNTEAFF.

This clone was counted between two and nine times. V gene TRBV28 combines with J gene TRBJ2-7, with 7 positions matching TRBD2. This CDR3 spans 15 amino acids. Germline trimming cut 4 bases from V and 0 bases from J; bases unmatched to any gene: 6. Germline values: CDR1 MDHEN, CDR2 SYDVKM. The DNA of the CDR3 is TGTGCCAGCAGTTCATCGGGAGGCGGCTCCTACGAGCAGTACTTC. It specifies CASSSSGGGSYEQYF.

This clone was seen a handful of times. V is TRBV28 and J is TRBJ2-1; D could derive from TRBD1 or TRBD2 (5 bases each). Germline V gives CDR1 MDHEN, CDR2 SYDVKM. The ends were cut back, 6 bases at V and 6 bases at J, with 21 bases in the middle. The CDR3 has 16 residues. CDR3 region: CASRPTPGRTINEQFF. The DNA for the CDR3 is TGTGCCAGCAGGCCCACCCCGGGACGGACGATCAATGAGCAGTTCTTC.

J is TRBJ2-1 and V is TRBV29-1, with D unclear. The CDR3 spans 15 residues. Trimming took 4 bases from V and 3 from J, leaving 16 bases between them. Germline CDR1 reads SQVTM; CDR2 reads ANQGSEA. The DNA for the CDR3 is TGCAGCGTTGGGCCCCCGTCTAGAAGCTACAATGAGCAGTTCTTC. As protein: CSVGPPSRSYNEQFF.

About this clone: Additional DNA sequences in this sample encode the identical CDR3. The V and J genes are TRBV29-1 and TRBJ2-7; 8 nucleotides agree with TRBD2. CDR1 SQVTM and CDR2 ANQGSEA come from the germline V gene. Trimming cost V 4 bases and J 0 bases; bases outside gene matches: 5. The CDR3 totals 14 residues. CDR3 nucleotides: TGCAGCGTTGGAATCGGGACTAGCTCCTACGAGCAGTACTTC. Protein: CSVGIGTSSYEQYF.

CDR3 protein: CASSRGGQETQYF. CDR3 nucleotide sequence: TGTGCCAGCTCGAGGGGCGGGCAAGAGACCCAGTACTTC. The genes are TRBV6-5 and TRBJ2-5, with D perhaps TRBD1 or TRBD2 (5 bases each). The V end lost 8 bases, the J end lost 2 bases, and 12 bases lay between the germline ends. Per germline, CDR1 MNHEY and CDR2 SVGAGI. This CDR3 is 13 amino acids long.

The chain combines TRBV28 with TRBJ2-5; D possibly corresponds to TRBD1 (5 bases). V was pared by 6 bases and J by 0 bases, with 8 bases between. The CDR3 spans 13 residues. Per germline, CDR1 MDHEN and CDR2 SYDVKM. The CDR3 DNA reads TGTGCCAGCAGAAGACAGTACCAAGAGACCCAGTACTTC. Amino acid sequence: CASRRQYQETQYF.

The chain joins TRBV5-1 to TRBJ2-7; D is unresolved. The CDR3 has 15 amino acids. Between the trimmed V and J ends, which lost 1 base and 0 bases, there was a span of 11 bases. Germline CDR1 SGHRS, CDR2 YFSETQ. The CDR3 nucleotides are TGCGCCAGCAGCTTGACGGGCAAGAGCTCCTACGAGCAGTACTTC. Its protein product is CASSLTGKSSYEQYF.

The chain recombines TRBV5-6 with TRBJ2-5, with D possibly being TRBD2 (7 bases). Germline loops: CDR1 SGHDT, CDR2 YYEEEE. The CDR3 contains 14 residues. The V gene lost 1 base and the J gene lost 5 bases, with 12 bases spanning the gap. The CDR3: CASSLLQGGETQYF. CDR3 bases: TGTGCCAGCAGCTTGTTACAGGGAGGGGAGACCCAGTACTTC.

The chain couples TRBV7-9 to TRBJ2-7; TRBD1 agrees at 10 bases. Germline values: CDR1 SEHNR, CDR2 FQNEAQ (reference sequence). The CDR3 consists of 15 residues. The ends lost 6 bases at V and 2 bases at J; junction bases unmatched: 7. CDR3 sequence (DNA): TGTGCCAGCAGTCCTAAGACAGGGGGCGCCTACGAGCAGTACTTC. Translated, it gives CASSPKTGGAYEQYF.

The rearrangement uses TRBV2 and TRBJ1-1; possibly TRBD1 for D (5 bases). Germline V gene lookup returns CDR1 SNHLY and CDR2 FYNNEI. Trimming pared 5 bases from V and 3 bases from J, leaving 13 bases between. The CDR3 contains 14 residues. Here the CDR3 DNA reads TGTGCCAGCAGTCATACCAAAGGGGACACTGAAGCTTTCTTT. Its translation is CASSHTKGDTEAFF.